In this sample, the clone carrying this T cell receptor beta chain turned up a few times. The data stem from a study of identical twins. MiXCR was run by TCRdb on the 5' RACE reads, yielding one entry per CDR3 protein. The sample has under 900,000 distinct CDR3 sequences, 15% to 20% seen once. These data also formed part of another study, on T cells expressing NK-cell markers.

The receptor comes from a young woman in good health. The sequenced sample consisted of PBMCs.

The CDR3 here is CASSFEIAGGPYEQYF. As DNA, the CDR3 is TGTGCCAGCAGCTTCGAGATAGCGGGGGGGCCCTACGAGCAGTACTTC. The V and J genes are TRBV7-9 and TRBJ2-7; 11 nucleotides align to TRBD2. The CDR3 covers 16 residues. Unmatched junction bases numbered 6, after V lost 3 bases and J lost 2 bases. Germline V gives CDR1 SEHNR, CDR2 FQNEAQ (reference sequence).